This T cell receptor beta chain derives from a study of cytomegalovirus exposure and HLA in healthy donors. Points on this clone: Its antigen is currently unknown.

In the PCR, 60 Vbeta and 13 Jbeta primers were used. Sequencing was performed with immunoSEQ multiplex PCR; in TCRdb, only in-frame clones are kept and a portion is missing. In the table there are roughly 98,000 clones, about 81% of which are singletons. Overall study results and limits: The dataset shows that most TCR sequences were rare, while some public TCRs occurred in many donors.

J gave up 8 bases and V 5 bases, and 6 bases lay outside the gene matches. The CDR3 sequence is 13 residues long. In germline, CDR1 is SEHNR, CDR2 FQNEAQ (reference sequence). The V and J genes are TRBV7-9 and TRBJ1-2; the match to TRBD1 covers 9 bases. This clonotype was sampled from a man in his forties or fifties in good health and CMV-seronegative. Sequencing was done on a sample of PBMCs. The DNA of the CDR3 is TGTGCCAGCAGCCCCGGGACAGGGCGAGGCTACACCTTC. It is translated as CASSPGTGRGYTF. The entire variable domain, with the rest obtained from reference TRBV7-9 and TRBJ1-2, is as follows: DTGVSQNPRHKITKRGQNVTFRCDPISEHNRLYWYRQTLGQGPEFLTYFQNEAQLEKSRLLSDRFSAERPKGSFSTLEIQRTEQGDSAMYLCASSPGTGRGYTFGSGTRLTVV.